This T cell receptor (beta chain) stems from a study of cytomegalovirus exposure and HLA in healthy donors (dated by TCRdb to the late 2010s). For context, the study as a whole: In an earlier analysis of 450 to 750 of the donors, around 300 Gb of sequence data and 90 million to 120 million unique TCR beta sequences from 150 million to 200 million T cells were reported. Approximately 310 gigabases of sequencing data and tens of millions of unique TCR sequences were included in an early release covering over 600 HLA-typed donors. Among the roughly 400 genotyped donors, approximately 81% belonged to the genetic ancestry cluster associated with self-reported Caucasian donors. The study aimed to test whether cataloging public T cell receptors could reveal signatures of past pathogen exposure. The T cell repertoires of 666 subjects were profiled by immunosequencing and related to cytomegalovirus serostatus. A separate validation cohort of roughly 130 different subjects was used in addition to the roughly 620-subject first cohort. To predict cytomegalovirus infection status, the study brought together high-throughput TCR immunosequencing, statistical association of individual TCRs with disease status, and machine learning. In a later analysis, previously published TCR beta repertoires from hundreds of donors were re-analyzed and high-resolution HLA genotyping was added so that TCR occurrence patterns could be studied. In the later analysis, no new phenotypic data were used to find candidate immune exposures; instead, reliance was placed on TCR beta sequences and their occurrence across donors. To decide whether each TCR beta V gene segment behaved as functional or pseudogenic, an earlier analysis of fewer than 750 of the donors relied on high-throughput TCR beta sequencing. Donor age, sex, ethnicity and CMV serostatus were compiled alongside the repertoire data. In a later genetic analysis, genome-wide SNP genotypes for about three fifths of the 666 donors were used, and that subset was treated as a discovery cohort. All discovery cohort repertoires had been generated on a single sequencing platform. HLA typing included class I and class II loci at four-digit resolution. Typing coverage differed by locus: A, B, C, DRB1 and DQB1 were typed in about 620-630 donors, DQA1 in 522, DPA1 in around 600, and DPB1 in just under 480. Several DR-DQ haplotypes were treated as single units for association and clustering because of strong linkage in the cohort. Among some 400 genotyped donors of the cohort, an average of approximately 240,000 unique TCR beta nucleotide sequences were sequenced per donor, about a sixth of them non-productive.

Broad study findings and their caveats: While some public TCRs were present in many individuals, most TCR sequences turned up only very rarely across donors. Linkage disequilibrium might explain the correlated functional status among segregating V segments, but an unknown experimental factor could not be ruled out. V-gene and J-gene trimming of TCR beta chains was associated with a missense DCLRE1C variant in a later genetic analysis, and the association was replicated in an independent cohort. In a later analysis, the rate of TCR association differed among HLA loci, with DRB1 alleles having the most associated TCRs and HLA-C alleles having the fewest. Because HLA typing was missing for some donors at each locus, association tests included only the typed subset. Three of the identified cytomegalovirus-associated TCR beta chains were confirmed in vitro to be specific for cytomegalovirus antigens. Most CMV-associated TCR beta chains appeared to be HLA-restricted in a later analysis, and the HLA associations seemed to be driven largely by CMV exposure. The cohort was sequenced for TCR beta chains only, and without alpha or paired-chain data the features that could be detected were limited. The earlier analysis of some 540 of the donors excluded about 16 rarely observed V segments, including chromosome 9 orphons, because counts were too low. The 87-base-pair reads could not distinguish some IMGT-functional V segments, including TRBV6-2 and TRBV6-3, so those segments were excluded. Assigning TCR associations to individual alleles was difficult when HLA alleles, especially DR and DQ, strongly co-occurred. Roughly uniform sequencing depth across donors was assumed in presence/absence analyses, although this assumption may not hold. The authors suggested that the approach could potentially be generalized to other disease states and immunological phenotypes. The study listed 150 to 200 TCR beta chains as associated with cytomegalovirus. A later analysis associated some 17,000 TCR beta sequences with specific HLA alleles at a false discovery rate of 0.05. A cluster of highly shared sequence variants was judged likely to be a technical artifact of the sequencing pipeline. In a later analysis, several top co-occurrence clusters were reported to appear linked to parvovirus B19, influenza, CMV and Epstein-Barr virus. Cytomegalovirus status was reported to be diagnosed by the classifier with high specificity and sensitivity in both the original and validation cohorts. A further reported finding was that TCR beta sequences accurately predicted the HLA-A and HLA-B alleles for most subjects in the first cohort. According to a later genetic analysis, donors in an Asian-associated ancestry cluster had fewer N-insertions in productive TCRs than the approximately 610-donor mean. In a later analysis, HLA-associated TCR beta chains showed more clonal expansion and lower generation probabilities than non-associated chains that were equally common. For the cohort, immune exposure information was limited to CMV serostatus. In an earlier analysis of under 600 of the donors, most TCR beta V segments were observed in productive rearrangements about 87% or about 30% of the time, broadly matching IMGT annotations.

The library was made by the immunoSEQ multiplex PCR assay. For the multiplex PCR, a mixture combining 60 forward primers for TCR Vbeta segments and 13 reverse primers for TCR Jbeta segments was used. A multiplex PCR assay on genomic DNA amplified the CDR3 region of rearranged TCR beta genes. Amplified TCR beta libraries were sequenced as 87-base-pair reads on the Illumina HiSeq System. The study's processing was this. A later analysis tallied 75 million to 95 million unique TCR beta chains across the roughly 610 repertoires, and some 12 million of those chains were shared by two or more donors. Raw reads were error-corrected and collapsed into unique sequences with a nearest-neighbor algorithm that merged closely related sequences to remove PCR and sequencing errors. V, D and J gene segments were assigned by aligning CDR3 sequences to IMGT reference sequences. For a sequence to be retained, a match of at least six nucleotides to both a V gene segment and a J gene segment was required. A rearrangement counted as productive if the CDR3 had no stop codons and remained in frame with V and J, and every other rearrangement counted as non-productive. CDR3 was defined by IMGT convention, running from the second conserved V-encoded cysteine to the conserved J-encoded phenylalanine. In an earlier analysis of just under 600 of the donors, sequences lacking an unambiguous match to a single V gene segment were excluded. In an earlier analysis of 587 of the donors, V segments were called functional above 56.7% productive rearrangements and were called segregating when the between-donor standard deviation exceeded 5%. A statistical classification framework was built for diagnosing cytomegalovirus status from the catalog of TCR beta chain sequences. A later analysis assigned V and J genes by comparing TCR nucleotide sequences with IMGT/GENE-DB human TR gene sequences. The TCRdist pipeline was used in a later analysis to assign CDR3 sequences and most-parsimonious VDJ recombination scenarios. A later analysis defined each TCR beta chain by its CDR3 amino acid sequence plus V-gene family, and excluded reads lacking a unique V-gene family. To address suspected cross-contamination and a sequencing artifact, a later analysis removed around 600 highly shared, low-generation-probability nucleotide sequences. In a later analysis, a clonal expansion index was calculated for each public chain from normalized within-repertoire ranks of inferred template counts. A later analysis computed generation probabilities with a VDJ recombination model fitted to out-of-frame rearrangements, and checked the results against IGoR. A later analysis scored TCR-TCR, TCR-HLA and TCR-CMV co-occurrence with hypergeometric tests, applying a repertoire-size bias correction to TCR pairs. A later analysis estimated false discovery rates by permuting HLA or CMV assignments 20 times. In a later analysis, co-occurring TCRs were grouped using DBSCAN, and TCRdist sequence similarity was added for clustering within HLA-allele-positive subsets. Repertoires with fewer than 30,000 or more than 120,000 public chains were left out of co-occurrence clustering, as were about five repertoires with anomalous nucleotide sharing. In its TCRdb copy, this immuneACCESS table keeps in-frame sequences only and misses some clones. Where compared with another copy, unresolved V genes explain less than half of these, and the others have no known cause. D and trimming were read from the DNA, whereas the V and J calls and clone size are those reported in that table. This sample gives 170,000 or so clones in total; 60% to 80% of them show up just once. Together, the top ten hold 1.4% of the sample.

The cohort comprised 710 or so healthy bone marrow donors. At the time of sampling, every cohort member was nominally healthy, though immune exposures that went unrecorded were likely present. The donor tested CMV seronegative, placing the donor among the approximately 400 seronegative members of the cohort. Each donor provided a peripheral blood sample, and peripheral blood mononuclear cells were used for TCR beta sequencing. Genomic DNA extraction from the blood cell samples was performed with the Qiagen DNeasy Blood Extraction Kit. To note about this clone: Its antigen specificity is not known. Per-base qualities were not stored, and no clone one base away is much larger.

The germline V gene provides CDR1 SGHRS and CDR2 YFSETQ. Clipping removes 7 bases from V and 5 bases from J, with 10 as the unmatched junction base count. The CDR3 contains 14 residues, cysteine and phenylalanine counted. Solely the CDR3 DNA is kept, with 42 bases framed from the first base. Sequencing input: PBMCs. This clonotype was obtained from a woman aged 25 to 39 in good health and CMV-seronegative. This chain joins TRBV5-1 to TRBJ1-1; 8 nucleotides in the junction match TRBD1. The sequenced DNA is TGCGCCAGCGGCGCCGGACAGGGAGGAACTGAAGCTTTCTTT. Its translation is CASGAGQGGTEAFF. With all but the CDR3 taken from the reference TRBV5-1 and TRBJ1-1 genes, the full variable domain is: KAGVTQTPRYLIKTRGQQVTLSCSPISGHRSVSWYQQTPGQGLQFLFEYFSETQRNKGNFPGRFSGRQFSNSRSEMNVSTLELGDSALYLCASGAGQGGTEAFFGQGTRLTVV.